This TCR beta chain was sequenced in a study of T-cell memory formation after mild COVID-19. The germline V gene has CDR1 ENHRY and CDR2 SYGVKD. V lost 8 bases to trimming and J lost 2 bases, with 11 bases between them. The CDR3 spans 13 residues. A single record per CDR3 protein comes from TCRdb applying MiXCR to the 5' RACE reads. The sample holds tens of thousands of distinct CDR3 sequences, more than 13% seen once. There are many counts of this clonotype. The sequencing sample was made of PBMCs or a T cell subset sorted from them (not recorded which). The receptor was derived from a man younger than 30 who had mild COVID-19 (a few samples of this study predate the infection). Cell type and time point are not known. The chain links TRBV10-3 to TRBJ2-3; TRBD1 or TRBD2 may be the D gene (6 bases each). The CDR3 DNA follows: TGTGCCATCCTGGGGGGCCCCACAGATACGCAGTATTTT. Its translation is CAILGGPTDTQYF.